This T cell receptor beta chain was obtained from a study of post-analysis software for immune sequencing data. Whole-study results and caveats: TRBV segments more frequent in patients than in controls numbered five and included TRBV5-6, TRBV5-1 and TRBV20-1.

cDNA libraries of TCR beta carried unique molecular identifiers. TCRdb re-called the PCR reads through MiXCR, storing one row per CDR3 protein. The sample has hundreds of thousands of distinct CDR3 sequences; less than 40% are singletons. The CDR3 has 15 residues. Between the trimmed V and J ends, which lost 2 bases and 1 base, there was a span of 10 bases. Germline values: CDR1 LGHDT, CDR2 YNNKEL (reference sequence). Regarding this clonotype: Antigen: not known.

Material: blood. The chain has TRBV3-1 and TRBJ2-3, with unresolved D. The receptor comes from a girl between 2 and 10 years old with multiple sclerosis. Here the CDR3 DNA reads TGTGCCAGCAGCCAAATGCCCGAGGGCACAGATACGCAGTATTTT. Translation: CASSQMPEGTDTQYF.